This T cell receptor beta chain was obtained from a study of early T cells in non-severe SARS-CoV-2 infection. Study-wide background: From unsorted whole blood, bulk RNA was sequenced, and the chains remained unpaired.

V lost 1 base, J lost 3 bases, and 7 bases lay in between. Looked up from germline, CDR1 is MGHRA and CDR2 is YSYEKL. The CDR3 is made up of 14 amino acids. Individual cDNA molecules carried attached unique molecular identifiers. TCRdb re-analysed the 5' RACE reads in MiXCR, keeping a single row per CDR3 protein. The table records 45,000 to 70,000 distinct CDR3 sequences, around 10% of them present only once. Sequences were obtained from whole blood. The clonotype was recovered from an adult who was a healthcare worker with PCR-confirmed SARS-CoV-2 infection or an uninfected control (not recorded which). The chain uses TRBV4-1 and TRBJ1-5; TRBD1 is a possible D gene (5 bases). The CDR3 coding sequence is TGCGCCAGCAGCCAAGGACAGCTCAATCAGCCCCAGCATTTT. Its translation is CASSQGQLNQPQHF.